This T cell receptor beta chain was captured by sequencing in a study of cytomegalovirus exposure and HLA in healthy donors. PCR amplification relied on 60 Vbeta primers (plus 13 Jbeta primers). TCRdb's table, derived via immunoSEQ multiplex PCR, lists solely in-frame clones and lacks some. The sample totals 150,000 or so clones; its top ten clones hold around 2.4%. The germline V gene has CDR1 SGHVS and CDR2 FQNEAQ. The CDR3 consists of 14 residues. Trimming took 7 bases from V and 6 from J; bases not matched to a gene: 6. This chain joins TRBV7-8 and TRBJ1-5; 10 bases match TRBD1. This clonotype was sampled from a woman between 18 and 29 years old in good health and CMV-seronegative. The specimen was PBMCs. CDR3 sequence reads: CASTRDRGIQPQHF. The CDR3 region has the DNA TGTGCCAGCACCCGGGACAGGGGTATTCAGCCCCAGCATTTT.